This T cell receptor (beta chain) originates from a study of shared clonotypes between healthy human individuals. Study-wide findings and caveats: Richness estimates generally favored naive over memory subsets.

TCRdb's table, derived via immunoSEQ multiplex PCR, lists solely in-frame clones and lacks some. The sample contains 800,000 to 1,200,000 clones, approximately 80% of which appear only once. This CDR3 spans 16 amino acids. V shed 0 bases and J shed 1 base, with 12 bases lying between them. Germline lookup yields CDR1 SGHNT and CDR2 YYREEE (reference sequence). Splitting the CD4+ cells yielded a CD45RA+ naive subset and a CD45RA-negative memory subset. With regard to this clone: The antigen is not known.

The sequence was collected from a man in his late teens or twenties in good health. Some clones in this sample may be carry-over from other donors' samples. The specimen sequenced was memory CD4+ T cells from PBMCs. The subset here: CD45RA-negative fraction. The V and J genes are TRBV5-4 and TRBJ2-3, with D uncertain. CDR3 residues: CASSLESPPGTDTQYF. CDR3 nucleotides: TGTGCCAGCAGCTTGGAGTCACCACCCGGCACAGATACGCAGTATTTT.